Presented here are 3 T cell receptor beta chains from one specimen sequenced in a study of post-analysis software for immune sequencing data. Every TCR beta cDNA library bore unique molecular identifiers. TCRdb re-analysed the PCR reads in MiXCR, keeping a single row per CDR3 protein. The repertoire holds 250,000 to 300,000 distinct CDR3 sequences, with 30% to 45% as singletons. Which antigens these TCRs recognize remains unknown. Study conclusions and caveats: Patients carried several TRBV segments more frequently than controls did, and TRBV5-6, TRBV5-1 and TRBV20-1 were among them.

Sample: blood. These receptor sequences come from a girl aged 5-17 years with multiple sclerosis.

The J gene is TRBJ1-1, the V gene TRBV12-3 or TRBV12-4; 9 positions agree with TRBD1. V lost 8 bases to trimming and J lost 7 bases; unmatched junction nucleotides: 5. This CDR3 comprises 12 residues. In nucleotides, the CDR3 is TGTGCCAGCTCGCCGGACAGGGGTGAAGCTTTCTTT. This codes for CASSPDRGEAFF.

This clonotype counts as medium-sized. The chain is built from TRBV5-1 and TRBJ2-1; 7 bases map to TRBD2. The V gene's germline CDR1 is SGHRS and CDR2 YFSETQ. This CDR3 spans 16 amino acids. V gave up 5 bases and J gave up 0 bases; unmatched junction bases: 8. The CDR3 nucleotides are TGCGCCAGCAGTACCCTCCCGGGGGGCTCCTACAATGAGCAGTTCTTC. It translates to CASSTLPGGSYNEQFF.

This clonotype was recorded many times. CDR3 sequence: CASRKDSVNTEAFF. The CDR3 DNA reads as TGTGCCAGCAGGAAGGACAGCGTCAACACTGAAGCTTTCTTT. This chain connects TRBV12-3 or TRBV12-4 to TRBJ1-1, with D perhaps matching TRBD1 (6 bases). The CDR3 loop spans 14 amino acids. V was trimmed by 6 bases and J by 2 bases, leaving 13 bases between them.